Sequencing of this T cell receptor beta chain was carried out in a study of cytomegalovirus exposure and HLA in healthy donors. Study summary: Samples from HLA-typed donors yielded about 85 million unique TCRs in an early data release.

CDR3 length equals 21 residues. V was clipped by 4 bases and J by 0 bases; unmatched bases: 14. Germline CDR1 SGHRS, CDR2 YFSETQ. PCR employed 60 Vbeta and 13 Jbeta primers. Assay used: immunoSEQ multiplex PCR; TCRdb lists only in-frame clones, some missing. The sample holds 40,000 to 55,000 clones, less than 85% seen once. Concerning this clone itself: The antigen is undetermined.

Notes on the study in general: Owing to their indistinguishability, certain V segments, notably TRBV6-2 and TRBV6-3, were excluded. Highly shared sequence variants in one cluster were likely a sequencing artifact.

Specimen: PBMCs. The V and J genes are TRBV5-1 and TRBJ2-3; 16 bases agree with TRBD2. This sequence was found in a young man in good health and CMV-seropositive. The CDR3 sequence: CASSIPGTSGGAPTSTDTQYF. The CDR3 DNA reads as TGCGCCAGCAGCATCCCCGGGACTAGCGGGGGGGCCCCTACTAGCACAGATACGCAGTATTTT.